What follows are 5 T cell receptor beta chains derived from one specimen sequenced in a study of control samples from healthy donors and cancer patients (dated by TCRdb to about 2020). The library was prepared using the immunoSEQ multiplex PCR assay. The immuneACCESS repertoire file appears here via TCRdb, limited to in-frame rearrangements. These files lack a portion of the clones; in checked studies, under half of the deficit traces to unresolved V genes, and the cause of the others is not known. This sample is represented by hundreds of thousands of clones; 80% to 95% of them were singletons. The ten largest make up more than 6% of the sample. Source material: PBMCs. The receptors derive from a man aged 35 to 55 with head and neck cancer.

V and J are TRBV11-2 and TRBJ1-3; TRBD1 might be the D (6 bases). Per the germline V gene, CDR1 is SGHAT and CDR2 is FQNNGV. The CDR3 totals 12 residues. Trimming stripped 5 bases from V and 8 bases from J, with 10 bases between. The CDR3 bases are TGTGCCAGCAGCCAAACAGGGTACACCATATATTTT. Protein product: CASSQTGYTIYF.

This rearrangement joins TRBV7-2 to TRBJ2-7, with D uncertain. CDR1 and CDR2 from the germline V gene are SGHTA and FQGNSA. With 3 bases removed from V and 6 bases from J, the gap between germline ends came to 12 bases. CDR3 size: 13 residues. The CDR3 sequence is CASSFGRFGEQYF. CDR3 sequence (DNA): TGTGCCAGCAGCTTTGGAAGGTTTGGCGAGCAGTACTTC.

This chain links TRBV28 with TRBJ2-1; maybe TRBD1 (5 bases). The CDR3 covers 14 residues. V shed 1 base and J shed 6 bases, with 10 bases lying between them. Germline V lookup: CDR1 MDHEN, CDR2 SYDVKM. CDR3: CASSLLGVVNEQFF. Here the CDR3 DNA reads TGTGCCAGCAGTTTATTAGGGGTGGTCAATGAGCAGTTCTTC. The whole variable domain, filled in from reference TRBV28 and TRBJ2-1, reads DVKVTQSSRYLVKRTGEKVFLECVQDMDHENMFWYRQDPGLGLRLIYFSYDVKMKEKGDIPEGYSVSREKKERFSLILESASTNQTSMYLCASSLLGVVNEQFFGPGTRLTVL.

The CDR3 here is CASSQGPASVSYEQYF. CDR3 coding DNA: TGTGCCAGCTCACAAGGTCCGGCTAGCGTATCCTACGAGCAGTACTTC. The V gene is TRBV18, the J gene TRBJ2-7; TRBD2 might be the D (6 bases). The CDR3 has 16 amino acids. Trimming removed 4 bases from V and 1 base from J, with 17 bases in between. Looked up from germline, CDR1 is KGHSH and CDR2 is LQKENI.

This sequence joins TRBV14 and TRBJ1-2; D gene uncertain. CDR1 and CDR2 from the germline V gene are SGHDN and FVKESK. V was cut by 4 bases and J by 9 bases, with 6 bases left in between. This CDR3 has 10 residues. The CDR3 DNA follows: TGTGCCAGCAGCCCGAAAAGCTACACCTTC. Residues: CASSPKSYTF. The entire variable domain, with the rest obtained from reference TRBV14 and TRBJ1-2, is as follows: EAGVTQFPSHSVIEKGQTVTLRCDPISGHDNLYWYRRVMGKEIKFLLHFVKESKQDESGMPNNRFLAERTGGTYSTLKVQPAELEDSGVYFCASSPKSYTFGSGTRLTVV.